The 17 T cell receptor beta chains listed next were all sequenced from one sample in a study of T-cell memory formation after mild COVID-19. One entry per CDR3 protein results from TCRdb running MiXCR on the 5' RACE reads. The sample shows about 250,000 distinct CDR3 sequences, 15% of them seen only once. The sample consisted of PBMCs or a T cell subset sorted from them (not recorded which). These receptors were collected from an adult woman who had mild COVID-19 (a few samples of this study predate the infection). Cell type and time point are not known.

This clonotype was observed a few times. The V gene is TRBV5-5, the J gene TRBJ2-1; D remains ambiguous. Trimming left V 4 bases short and J 4 bases short, with 15 bases between. The CDR3 totals 15 residues. Germline loops: CDR1 SGHKS, CDR2 YYEKEE (reference sequence). The CDR3 bases are TGTGCCAGCAGCCCGGCGGCGGCCAGTTACAATGAGCAGTTCTTC. Encoded protein: CASSPAAASYNEQFF.

This clonotype was found a few times. The rearrangement links TRBV2 to TRBJ1-2; no clear D. CDR1 and CDR2 from the germline V gene are SNHLY and FYNNEI. The CDR3 sequence is 14 residues long. V dropped 4 bases and J dropped 4 bases, with 13 bases sitting between them. The CDR3 protein is CASSGWGSSYGYTF. DNA for the CDR3: TGTGCCAGCAGTGGGTGGGGAAGCAGCTATGGCTACACCTTC.

In its sample, this clonotype was seen a few times. This chain uses TRBV2 with TRBJ2-5; the D is unclear. This CDR3 region has 13 residues. With 4 bases removed from V and 5 bases from J, the gap between germline ends came to 11 bases. Germline V gene sequence: CDR1 SNHLY, CDR2 FYNNEI. CDR3 region: CASSGYHGETQYF. CDR3 DNA sequence: TGTGCCAGCAGTGGCTACCATGGGGAGACCCAGTACTTC.

This clonotype was seen a few times. This rearrangement joins TRBV3-1 to TRBJ1-4, with 9 positions matching TRBD1. V lost 2 bases and J lost 8; bases outside the gene matches: 9. Germline assignment: CDR1 LGHDT and CDR2 YNNKEL (reference sequence). This CDR3 has 16 amino acids. The CDR3, as DNA: TGTGCCAGCAGCCAATCCGGGACAGGGATTATGGAAAAACTGTTTTTT. It yields the protein CASSQSGTGIMEKLFF.

There are many counts of this clonotype. This chain links TRBV12-3 or TRBV12-4 with TRBJ2-2; tentative D call: TRBD2 (5 bases). Trimming removed 5 bases at V and 2 bases at J, with 12 bases between. The length of the CDR3 is 15 residues. The CDR3 loop reads CASSQTGINTGELFF. The CDR3, as DNA: TGTGCCAGCAGTCAGACCGGGATCAACACCGGGGAGCTGTTTTTT.

The V call is TRBV7-9, the J call TRBJ2-3, with 10 bases lining up with TRBD1. The CDR3 covers 14 residues. Per the germline V gene, CDR1 is SEHNR and CDR2 is FQNEAQ (reference sequence). Trimming cost V 5 bases and J 6 bases; bases outside gene matches: 5. CDR3 coding DNA: TGTGCCAGCAGCCAGACAGGGGGCGCGGATACGCAGTATTTT. This codes for CASSQTGGADTQYF.

Only a few counts were recorded for this clonotype. The CDR3 bases are TGTGCCAGCAGCCGACGGAGGACAGTCACTAATGAAAAACTGTTTTTT. Translation: CASSRRRTVTNEKLFF. The rearrangement uses TRBV5-6 and TRBJ1-4; possible D gene TRBD1, 6 bases. The CDR3 covers 16 residues. V lost 4 bases and J 2 bases, leaving 15 bases between the germline ends. Germline V CDR1 and CDR2: SGHDT, YYEEEE.

The chain links TRBV15 to TRBJ1-1; no firm D call. Germline V CDR1 and CDR2: LNHNV, YYDKDF (reference sequence). V was cut by 1 base and J by 3 bases, with 12 bases left in between. This CDR3 contains 15 residues. The CDR3 DNA follows: TGTGCCACCAGCAGAGTTGAGCCGAGAGACACTGAAGCTTTCTTT. Protein product: CATSRVEPRDTEAFF.

The rearrangement links TRBV30 to TRBJ2-1; 15 bases agree with TRBD2. CDR1 and CDR2 from the germline V gene are GTSNPN and SVGIG (reference sequence). CDR3 length equals 15 residues. With V trimmed by 3 bases and J by 10 bases, 7 bases remained unmatched. CDR3 sequence reads: CAWSRTSGGALEQFF. CDR3 in DNA: TGTGCCTGGAGCCGGACTAGCGGGGGGGCCTTGGAGCAGTTCTTC.

This clonotype was counted many times. The chain joins TRBV25-1 to TRBJ1-4; the D gene is possibly TRBD1 (5 bases). Trimming left V 2 bases short and J 10 bases short, with 8 bases between. The CDR3 contains 12 residues. The germline V gene encodes CDR1 MGHDK and CDR2 SYGVNS. The CDR3 coding sequence is TGTGCCAGCAGTGAAGTTAGGGGAAAACTGTTTTTT. Its translation: CASSEVRGKLFF.

The chain employs TRBV12-3 or TRBV12-4 and TRBJ2-7, with 8 bases lining up with TRBD1. With V trimmed by 2 bases and J by 2 bases, 5 bases remained unmatched. The CDR3 extends over 15 amino acids. The CDR3 region is CASSLSKQGAYEQYF. The DNA of the CDR3 is TGTGCCAGCAGTTTATCTAAACAGGGGGCCTACGAGCAGTACTTC.

This clonotype appeared a few times. V and J are TRBV6-1 and TRBJ2-3; TRBD1 is a possible D gene (6 bases). Germline V CDR1 and CDR2: MNHNS, SASEGT. The CDR3 has 14 amino acids. V was cut by 5 bases and J by 0 bases, with 9 bases left in between. This CDR3 is CASSQGFSTDTQYF. The CDR3 DNA is TGTGCCAGCAGTCAGGGGTTTAGCACAGATACGCAGTATTTT.

This clonotype was seen many times. This chain links TRBV6-1 with TRBJ2-2; possible D gene TRBD1, 6 bases. The CDR3 length is 14 residues. Germline V gene lookup returns CDR1 MNHNS and CDR2 SASEGT. V lost 7 bases and J lost 1, with 10 bases in between. The CDR3 DNA is TGTGCCAGCATCCTGACAGGGAACACCGGGGAGCTGTTTTTT. Amino acid sequence: CASILTGNTGELFF.

A few counts support this clonotype. J is TRBJ2-5 and V is TRBV5-1, with D perhaps being TRBD1 or TRBD2 (6 bases each). The germline gives CDR1 SGHRS, CDR2 YFSETQ. This CDR3 region has 15 residues. The germline V and J ends were trimmed by 4 bases and 4 bases, with 17 bases remaining between them. The CDR3 nucleotides read TGCGCCAGCAGCCATGCTATCGGGGGCGGAGAGACCCAGTACTTC. It is translated as CASSHAIGGGETQYF.

Only a few counts were recorded for this clonotype. The chain is built from TRBV4-2 and TRBJ2-7; D might be TRBD2 (6 bases). The V gene's germline CDR1 is LGHNA and CDR2 YNFKEQ. V lost 0 bases and J lost 6, with 15 bases in between. This CDR3 contains 15 residues. The CDR3 DNA reads TGTGCCAGCAGCCAAGACGGGGGACGGCGGACCGAGCAGTACTTC. This sequence encodes CASSQDGGRRTEQYF.

This clonotype was recorded a few times. This chain uses TRBV12-3 or TRBV12-4 with TRBJ1-5, with D unclear. V shed 3 bases and J shed 3 bases, with 3 bases lying between them. This CDR3 contains 12 residues. In DNA form, the CDR3 reads TGTGCCAGCAGTTTTGCCAATCAGCCCCAGCATTTT. It yields the protein CASSFANQPQHF.

This clonotype was counted many times. The chain combines TRBV7-3 with TRBJ2-3; D unresolved. This CDR3 region has 13 residues. Trimming left V 5 bases short and J 2 bases short, with 8 bases between. Germline CDR1 SGHTA, CDR2 FQGTGA. The CDR3 is CASSPAITDTQYF. For the CDR3, the DNA is TGTGCCAGCAGCCCTGCGATCACAGATACGCAGTATTTT.